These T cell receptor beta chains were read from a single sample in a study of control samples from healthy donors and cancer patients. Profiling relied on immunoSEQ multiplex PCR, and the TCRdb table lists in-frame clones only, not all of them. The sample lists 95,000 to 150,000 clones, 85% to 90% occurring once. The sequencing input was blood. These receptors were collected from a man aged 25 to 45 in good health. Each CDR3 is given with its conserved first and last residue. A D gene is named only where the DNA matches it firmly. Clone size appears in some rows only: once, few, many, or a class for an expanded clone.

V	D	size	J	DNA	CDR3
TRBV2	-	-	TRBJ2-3	TGTGCCAGCATTCAACGGCGTGTTGAAAAGGGGCGAAGCACAGATACGCAGTATTTT	CASIQRRVEKGRSTDTQYF
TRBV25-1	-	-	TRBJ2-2	TGTGCCAGCAGTAAAACCGGGGAGCTGTTTTTT	CASSKTGELFF
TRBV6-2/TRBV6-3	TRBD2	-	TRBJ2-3	TGTGCCAGCAGCCTGCGGGGGGGCGCAGATACGCAGTATTTT	CASSLRGGADTQYF
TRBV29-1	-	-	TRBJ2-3	TGCAGCGTTGACGAGGGCGCAGATACGCAGTATTTT	CSVDEGADTQYF
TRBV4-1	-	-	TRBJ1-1	TGCGCCAGCAGCCAAGATTCAGCGGGCGACACTGAAGCTTTCTTT	CASSQDSAGDTEAFF
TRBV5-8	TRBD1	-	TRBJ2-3	TGTGCCAGCAGCTTGGCCGTAGGGGGCTTTGGAGATACGCAGTATTTT	CASSLAVGGFGDTQYF
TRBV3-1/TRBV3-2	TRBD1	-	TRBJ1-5	TGTGCCAGCAGCCACGGGACAGCCAATCAGCCCCAGCATTTT	CASSHGTANQPQHF
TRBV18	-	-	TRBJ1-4	TGTGCCAGCTCACCGAGCACAGCGCCAGAAAAACTGTTTTTT	CASSPSTAPEKLFF
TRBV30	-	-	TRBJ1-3	TGTGCCTGGGAGGCGGGGTACAGAAAATCTGGAAACACCATATATTTT	CAWEAGYRKSGNTIYF
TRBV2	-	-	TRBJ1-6	TGTGCCAGATCCCCCAACCACAGGGTAAATTCACCCCTCCACTTT	CARSPNHRVNSPLHF
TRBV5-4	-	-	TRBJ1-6	TGTGCCAGCAGCCACCTGGGTGGTCTGGATTCACCCCTCCACTTT	CASSHLGGLDSPLHF
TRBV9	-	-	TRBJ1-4	TGTGCCAGCAGCGCATCCCTTCAGGCTAATGAAAAACTGTTTTTT	CASSASLQANEKLFF
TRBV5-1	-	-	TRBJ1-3	TGCGCCAGCAGCCCGAGCCTAAGGGGCTCTGGAAACACCATATATTTT	CASSPSLRGSGNTIYF
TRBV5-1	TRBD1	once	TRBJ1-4	TGCGCCAGCAGCTTCGGCAGGGGGGATGAAAAACTGTTTTTT	CASSFGRGDEKLFF
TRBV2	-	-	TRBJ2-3	TGTGCCAGGGGAGAAGGGAAATCTAGCACAGATACGCAGTATTTT	CARGEGKSSTDTQYF
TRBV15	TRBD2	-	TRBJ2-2	TGTGCCACCAGCAGAGTTTTAGCGGGGGGGCAAACCGGGGAGCTGTTTTTT	CATSRVLAGGQTGELFF
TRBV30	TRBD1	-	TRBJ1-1	TGTGCCTGGGTCGGGACAGGGATGAACACTGAAGCTTTCTTT	CAWVGTGMNTEAFF
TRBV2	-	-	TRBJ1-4	TGTGCCAGCAGCCTACAGAGGGCAGGGGAAAAACTGTTTTTT	CASSLQRAGEKLFF
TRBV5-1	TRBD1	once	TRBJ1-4	TGCGCCAGCAGCCGACAGGGAGGAGAAAAACTGTTTTTT	CASSRQGGEKLFF
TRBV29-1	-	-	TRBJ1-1	TGCAGCGTTGGAACAGGTCCTTTGAACACTGAAGCTTTCTTT	CSVGTGPLNTEAFF
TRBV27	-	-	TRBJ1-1	TGTGCCAGCAGTTTGGGCACTGAAGCTTTCTTT	CASSLGTEAFF
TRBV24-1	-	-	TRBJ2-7	TGTGCCACCAGTACTAGACAGGCGCCCTACGAGCAGTACTTC	CATSTRQAPYEQYF
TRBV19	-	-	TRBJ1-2	TGTGCCAGTAGCCCCGATTTCGGCAGGTATGGCTACACCTTC	CASSPDFGRYGYTF
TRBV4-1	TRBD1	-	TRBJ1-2	TGCCCCAGCAGCCACGGGAGGGGGGGACAGGGGGAAGGCTACACCTTC	CPSSHGRGGQGEGYTF
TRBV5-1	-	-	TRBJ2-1	TGCGCCAGCAGCTTGGGGGCTAATGAGCAGTTCTTC	CASSLGANEQFF
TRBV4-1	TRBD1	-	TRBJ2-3	TGCGCCAGCAGCCCTGCCGGGACAGGGGACACAGATACGCAGTATTTT	CASSPAGTGDTDTQYF
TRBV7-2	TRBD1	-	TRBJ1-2	TGTGCCAGCAGCTTATGGACCGGGACAGGGGGCTTTGGCTACACCTTC	CASSLWTGTGGFGYTF
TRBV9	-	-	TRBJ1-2	TGTGCCAGCAGCTCTCTCAGGAGGGGATCCTATGGCTACACCTTC	CASSSLRRGSYGYTF
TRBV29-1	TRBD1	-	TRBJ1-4	TGCAGCATCAGACAGGGGAATGAAAAACTGTTTTTT	CSIRQGNEKLFF
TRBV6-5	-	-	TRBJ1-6	TGTGCCAGCAGTTACTCGGGGGGGGATTCACCCCTCCACTTT	CASSYSGGDSPLHF
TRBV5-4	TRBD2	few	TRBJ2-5	TGTGCCAGCAGCTTTAGCGGGGGGGCCGAGACCCAGTACTTC	CASSFSGGAETQYF
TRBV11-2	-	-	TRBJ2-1	TGTGCCAGCAGCTTTAAGTCCTACAATGAGCAGTTCTTC	CASSFKSYNEQFF
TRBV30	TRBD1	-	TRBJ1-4	TGTGCCTGGAGTGTACGGGACAGGGGGCAAAGTAATGAAAAACTGTTTTTT	CAWSVRDRGQSNEKLFF
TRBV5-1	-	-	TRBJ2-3	TGCGCCAGCAAGTTCGGGGTAATAACAGATACGCAGTATTTT	CASKFGVITDTQYF
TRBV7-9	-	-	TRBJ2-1	TGTGCCAGCAGCTCACAGCCTGGGTTTTACAATGAGCAGTTCTTC	CASSSQPGFYNEQFF
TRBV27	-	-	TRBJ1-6	TGTGCCAGCAGTTTATCTCAGTATGGTAATTCACCCCTCCACTTT	CASSLSQYGNSPLHF
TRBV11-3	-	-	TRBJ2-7	TGTGCCAGCAGTGTCCGGGGAGACTACGAGCAGTACTTC	CASSVRGDYEQYF
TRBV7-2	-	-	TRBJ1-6	TGTGCCAGCAAAGGACCGCCACTTAATTCACCCCTCCACTTT	CASKGPPLNSPLHF
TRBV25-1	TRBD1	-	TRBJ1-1	TGTGCCAGCAGTGACGGACAGGGGATTTGGAACACTGAAGCTTTCTTT	CASSDGQGIWNTEAFF
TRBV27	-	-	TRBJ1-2	TGTGCCAGCAGCCCTTCGTGGGTGGAGAACTATGGCTACACCTTC	CASSPSWVENYGYTF
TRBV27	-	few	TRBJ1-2	TGTGCCAGCAGTATACAGGTGAACTATGGCTACACCTTC	CASSIQVNYGYTF
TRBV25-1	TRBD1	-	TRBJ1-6	TGTGCCAGCAGTGTGGGGACAGGGGATTCACCCCTCCACTTT	CASSVGTGDSPLHF
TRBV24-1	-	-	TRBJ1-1	TGTGCCACCAGTATGTCGGGGGGCTCGGCTTTCTTT	CATSMSGGSAFF
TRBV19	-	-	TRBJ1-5	TGTGCCAGTACCGAGGCACCGAGGGGGATCAATCAGCCCCAGCATTTT	CASTEAPRGINQPQHF
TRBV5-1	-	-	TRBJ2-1	TGCGCCAGCAGCTTGCAAGGGACACCCTCCTACAATGAGCAGTTCTTC	CASSLQGTPSYNEQFF
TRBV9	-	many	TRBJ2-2	TGTGCCAGCAGCGTAGATACAGGGAGCACCGGGGAGCTGTTTTTT	CASSVDTGSTGELFF
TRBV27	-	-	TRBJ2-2	TGTGCCAGCAGTGGGGTCAGGGGAGGGGAGCTGTTTTTT	CASSGVRGGELFF
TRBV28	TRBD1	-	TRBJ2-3	TGTGCCAGTTGGGACAGGGGGCGAGATACGCAGTATTTT	CASWDRGRDTQYF
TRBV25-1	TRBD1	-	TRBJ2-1	TGTGCCAGCAGTGGCGGGACAGGGGGTTACAATGAGCAGTTCTTC	CASSGGTGGYNEQFF
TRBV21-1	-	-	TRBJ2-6	TGTGCCAGCACCCACGGTGGGGCCAACGTCCTGACTTTC	CASTHGGANVLTF
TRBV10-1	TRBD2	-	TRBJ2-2	TGCGCCAGCAGTGGATTGGCCCCGGGACTAGCGGGGTACACCGGGGAGCTGTTTTTT	CASSGLAPGLAGYTGELFF
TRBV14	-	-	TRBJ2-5	TGTGCCAGCAGTCCGGGACTCGCTCAAGAGACCCAGTACTTC	CASSPGLAQETQYF
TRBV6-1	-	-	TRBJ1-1	TGTGCCAGCAGTGATGGTGGCAGGGCGTACACTGAAGCTTTCTTT	CASSDGGRAYTEAFF
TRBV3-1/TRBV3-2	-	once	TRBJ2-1	TGTGCCAGCAGCCCCTCGACAGGAAATAATGAGCAGTTCTTC	CASSPSTGNNEQFF
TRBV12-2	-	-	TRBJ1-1	TGTGCAAGTCCTGATATCCACTCGGCTATGAACACTGAAGCTTTCTTT	CASPDIHSAMNTEAFF